Shown below are 32 T cell receptor beta chains from a single sample sequenced in a study of blood T cell repertoires in COVID-19. Data came from immunoSEQ multiplex PCR; TCRdb stores just in-frame clones and leaves some out. This table has about 310,000 clones, almost 90% appearing once. Material: peripheral blood. Receptors were obtained from a woman aged 40 to 50 with COVID-19, enrolled during active disease.

CDR3: CASSRGDEQFF. In DNA, the CDR3 is TGTGCCAGCAGTCGCGGAGATGAGCAGTTCTTC. The chain links TRBV6-2 or TRBV6-3 to TRBJ2-1, with no clear D. The CDR3 has 11 amino acids. The germline V gene encodes CDR1 MNHEY and CDR2 SVGEGT. V was cut by 5 bases and J by 8 bases, with 7 bases left in between.

The chain joins TRBV7-2 to TRBJ1-4; possible D gene TRBD1, 6 bases. Germline-derived CDR1 and CDR2 are SGHTA and FQGNSA. The CDR3 loop spans 16 amino acids. Trimming left V 5 bases short and J 8 bases short, with 21 bases between. CDR3 amino acids: CASSPFFGGAREKLFF. The CDR3 region has the DNA TGTGCCAGCAGCCCCTTTTTTGGGGGGGCGCGGGAAAAACTGTTTTTT.

This chain connects TRBV27 to TRBJ2-1, with D unresolved. The germline V and J ends were trimmed by 1 base and 0 bases, with 13 bases remaining between them. Germline V lookup: CDR1 MNHEY, CDR2 SMNVEV (reference sequence). This CDR3 spans 17 amino acids. CDR3: CASSLYGADRSYNEQFF. DNA of the CDR3: TGTGCCAGCAGTTTATATGGAGCAGACCGCTCCTACAATGAGCAGTTCTTC.

This clone was seen a single time. The J gene is TRBJ1-2, the V gene TRBV10-3; D not certain. The CDR3 is 14 residues long. V was trimmed by 2 bases and J by 0 bases, leaving 7 bases between them. From germline, CDR1 is ENHRY and CDR2 SYGVKD. In nucleotides, the CDR3 is TGTGCCATCAGTGAGCCAGCGGCTAACTATGGCTACACCTTC. Residues: CAISEPAANYGYTF.

The chain joins TRBV6-1 to TRBJ2-7; 10 bases map to TRBD1. The germline V gene has CDR1 MNHNS and CDR2 SASEGT. The trim removed 1 base at V and 3 bases at J, leaving 0 bases unmatched. CDR3 length: 14 amino acids. The CDR3 DNA sequence: TGTGCCAGCAGTGAAGGGGACAGGGGCTACGAGCAGTACTTC. It yields the protein CASSEGDRGYEQYF.

The chain combines TRBV6-2 or TRBV6-3 with TRBJ1-5, with D possibly being TRBD1 (6 bases). Germline CDR1 and CDR2: MNHEY and SVGEGT. V dropped 0 bases and J dropped 6 bases, with 15 bases sitting between them. This CDR3 contains 16 residues. The CDR3 DNA follows: TGTGCCAGCAGTTACTCGGGAAGTACAGGGAGTCAGCCCCAGCATTTT. Protein sequence: CASSYSGSTGSQPQHF.

This chain links TRBV29-1 with TRBJ2-3, with D uncertain. V dropped 4 bases and J dropped 5 bases, with 16 bases sitting between them. Per germline, CDR1 SQVTM and CDR2 ANQGSEA. The length of the CDR3 is 14 residues. The CDR3 loop is CSVASRIRQDTQYF. As DNA, the CDR3 is TGCAGCGTTGCGTCCCGGATCCGACAAGATACGCAGTATTTT.

The count of this clone is one. This chain connects TRBV12-3 or TRBV12-4 to TRBJ1-1, with 7 bases matching TRBD1. V trimming: 6 bases; J trimming: 1 base; junction bases outside the gene matches: 2. The CDR3 is 13 residues long. The CDR3: CASSGQANTEAFF. CDR3 coding DNA: TGTGCCAGCAGCGGACAGGCGAACACTGAAGCTTTCTTT.

This rearrangement joins TRBV27 to TRBJ2-1; TRBD2 agrees at 15 bases. The CDR3 loop spans 17 amino acids. Germline values: CDR1 MNHEY, CDR2 SMNVEV (reference sequence). Trimming took 5 bases from V and 4 from J; bases not matched to a gene: 6. The CDR3 is CASSPGTSGRRYNEQFF. CDR3 sequence (DNA): TGTGCCAGCAGTCCCGGGACTAGCGGGAGGAGATACAATGAGCAGTTCTTC.

This rearrangement joins TRBV18 to TRBJ2-7, with 7 bases aligning to TRBD1. The junction had 20 bases not matched to a gene; V was cut back by 4 bases and J by 2 bases. Germline CDR1 and CDR2: KGHSH and LQKENI. The CDR3 has 19 residues. The CDR3 bases are TGTGCCAGCTCACTCGGACAGGCCAGGGCCGCGAGGGGCCCCTACGAGCAGTACTTC. Translation: CASSLGQARAARGPYEQYF.

This clone was seen a handful of times. The V call is TRBV3-1 (or the pseudogene TRBV3-2), the J call TRBJ1-6; no firm D call. Deletions cut 2 bases from V and 4 bases from J, with 6 bases between. This CDR3 is built from 14 residues. Germline CDR1 reads LGHDT; CDR2 reads YNNKEL (reference sequence). The CDR3 DNA sequence: TGTGCCAGCAGCCAACCTCGGTATAATTCACCCCTCCACTTT. It specifies CASSQPRYNSPLHF.

On this clone itself: The same CDR3 can be traced to other DNA sequences in this sample. The chain joins TRBV28 to TRBJ1-5, with D uncertain. V shed 3 bases and J shed 7 bases, with 4 bases lying between them. CDR3 length: 11 amino acids. The germline V gene encodes CDR1 MDHEN and CDR2 SYDVKM. For the CDR3, the DNA is TGTGCCAGCAGTTTCGGGCAGCCCCAGCATTTT. Translation gives CASSFGQPQHF.

As regards this clone: This sample also contains other DNA sequences that code for the same CDR3. This chain links TRBV28 with TRBJ2-7; the match to TRBD2 covers 7 bases. J lost 4 bases, V lost 6 bases, and 3 bases had no gene match. The CDR3 runs to 12 residues. The V gene's germline CDR1 is MDHEN and CDR2 SYDVKM. CDR3 residues: CASSLGGYEQYF. In DNA, the CDR3 is TGTGCCAGCAGCCTCGGGGGGTACGAGCAGTACTTC.

The gene calls are TRBV2 and TRBJ2-7, with 9 bases fitting TRBD1. Germline V gene sequence: CDR1 SNHLY, CDR2 FYNNEI. The CDR3 spans 14 residues. V was clipped by 5 bases and J by 2 bases; unmatched bases: 4. The CDR3 is CASSPTGGAYEQYF. The DNA for the CDR3 is TGTGCCAGCAGTCCGACAGGGGGTGCCTACGAGCAGTACTTC.

The chain uses TRBV5-5 and TRBJ1-3; 7 bases line up with TRBD1. V lost 1 base to trimming and J lost 2 bases; unmatched junction nucleotides: 0. CDR3 length: 14 amino acids. Germline V gene sequence: CDR1 SGHKS, CDR2 YYEKEE (reference sequence). The CDR3 DNA reads as TGTGCCAGCAGCTTGCAGGGGGCTGGAAACACCATATATTTT. It yields the protein CASSLQGAGNTIYF. Using reference TRBV5-5 and TRBJ1-3 for the parts outside the CDR3, the full variable domain is DAGVTQSPTHLIKTRGQQVTLRCSPISGHKSVSWYQQVLGQGPQFIFQYYEKEERGRGNFPDRFSARQFPNYSSELNVNALLLGDSALYLCASSLQGAGNTIYFGEGSWLTVV.

The genes are TRBV19 and TRBJ2-6; D is perhaps TRBD1 (6 bases). Trimming removed 8 bases at V and 0 bases at J, with 11 bases between. The germline V gene has CDR1 LNHDA and CDR2 SQIVND (reference sequence). The CDR3 spans 15 residues. CDR3 DNA sequence: TGTGCCAGTGGACAGTTCAGCTCTGGGGCCAACGTCCTGACTTTC. Translating it yields CASGQFSSGANVLTF.

The chain has TRBV6-5 and TRBJ2-1, with 9 nucleotides matching TRBD2. Germline CDR1 MNHEY, CDR2 SVGAGI. The CDR3 extends over 16 amino acids. After removal of 0 bases from V and 12 bases from J, the junction contained 12 bases not matched to a gene. CDR3 residues: CASSYSASGGRDGQFF. The DNA for the CDR3 is TGTGCCAGCAGTTACTCGGCCAGTGGCGGGAGGGATGGGCAGTTCTTC.

V usage is TRBV6-5 and J usage is TRBJ2-5, with 8 bases fitting TRBD2. The germline CDR1 and CDR2 sequences are MNHEY and SVGAGI. The CDR3 length is 12 residues. The CDR3 loop reads CALGRDQETQYF. The DNA for the CDR3 is TGTGCGCTCGGGAGGGATCAAGAGACCCAGTACTTC.

The count of this clone is one. This rearrangement joins TRBV27 to TRBJ1-5; no clear D gene. With 3 bases removed from V and 5 bases from J, the gap between germline ends came to 14 bases. The CDR3 has 15 residues. Germline CDR1 reads MNHEY; CDR2 reads SMNVEV (reference sequence). CDR3 coding DNA: TGTGCCAGCAGTTTGGCCCTAGTTTTGGATCAGCCCCAGCATTTT. Protein product: CASSLALVLDQPQHF.

This chain joins TRBV3-1 (or the pseudogene TRBV3-2) and TRBJ1-2; tentatively, D is TRBD1 (5 bases). The CDR3 totals 14 residues. V was shortened by 4 bases and J by 7 bases, with 16 bases between the two germline ends. Germline assignment: CDR1 LGHDT and CDR2 YNNKEL (reference sequence). The CDR3 is CASSPSAGYRGYTF. The DNA for the CDR3 is TGTGCCAGCAGCCCTTCTGCAGGGTACCGTGGCTACACCTTC.

The CDR3 region has the DNA TGTGCCAGCAGCCCGCGGACAGCTGGAAACACCATATATTTT. It translates to CASSPRTAGNTIYF. The V and J genes are TRBV3-1 (or the pseudogene TRBV3-2) and TRBJ1-3, with D possibly matching TRBD1 (6 bases). Trimming removed 4 bases at V and 2 bases at J, with 9 bases between. The CDR3 is 14 amino acids. Germline CDR1 and CDR2: LGHDT and YNNKEL (reference sequence).

The rearrangement links TRBV27 to TRBJ1-4, with D unclear. The V gene's germline CDR1 is MNHEY and CDR2 SMNVEV (reference sequence). CDR3 size: 14 residues. The germline V and J ends were trimmed by 6 bases and 4 bases, with 12 bases remaining between them. The CDR3 sequence: CASSPRTINEKLFF. CDR3 sequence (DNA): TGTGCCAGCAGCCCGAGGACTATTAATGAAAAACTGTTTTTT. The complete variable domain, with remaining parts taken from reference TRBV27 and TRBJ1-4, reads EAQVTQNPRYLITVTGKKLTVTCSQNMNHEYMSWYRQDPGLGLRQIYYSMNVEVTDKGDVPEGYKVSRKEKRNFPLILESPSPNQTSLYFCASSPRTINEKLFFGSGTQLSVL.

The chain uses TRBV7-8 and TRBJ2-2; the D gene is possibly TRBD2 (7 bases). Trimming removed 4 bases from V and 6 bases from J, with 15 bases in between. The length of the CDR3 is 15 residues. CDR1 and CDR2 (germline): SGHVS, FQNEAQ. CDR3 protein: CASSSEGGGPGELFF. CDR3 DNA: TGTGCCAGCAGCTCCGAGGGGGGGGGCCCCGGGGAGCTGTTTTTT.

The chain has TRBV25-1 and TRBJ2-7; D is possibly TRBD2 (5 bases). This CDR3 is built from 13 residues. CDR1 and CDR2 (germline): MGHDK, SYGVNS. Trimming pared 8 bases from V and 1 base from J, leaving 12 bases between. The CDR3, as DNA: TGTGCCAGCGGGCCCGGGGTTTCCTACGAGCAGTACTTC. Its protein product is CASGPGVSYEQYF.

This chain connects TRBV5-8 to TRBJ1-3, with D unresolved. V was pared by 2 bases and J by 11 bases, with 8 bases between. This CDR3 region has 11 residues. Germline V gene lookup returns CDR1 SGHTS and CDR2 YDEGEE. The CDR3, as DNA: TGTGCCAGCAGCTTCCCCCCCGCCATATATTTT. Amino acid sequence: CASSFPPAIYF.

J is TRBJ1-5 and V is TRBV2, with D possibly matching TRBD1 (5 bases). CDR1 is SNHLY and CDR2 is FYNNEI in the germline V gene. CDR3 size: 15 residues. V lost 1 base and J lost 3, with 10 bases in between. CDR3 amino acids: CASSEGSGINQPQHF. Written as DNA, the CDR3 is TGTGCCAGCAGTGAAGGATCAGGGATCAATCAGCCCCAGCATTTT.

The rearrangement links TRBV6-6 to TRBJ1-1; D is unclear. The germline gives CDR1 MNHNY, CDR2 SVGAGI (reference sequence). The CDR3 is made up of 13 amino acids. V gave up 0 bases and J gave up 2 bases, with 4 bases separating them. CDR3 in amino acids: CASSYSANTEAFF. In DNA, the CDR3 is TGTGCCAGCAGTTACTCAGCCAACACTGAAGCTTTCTTT.

V is TRBV24-1 and J is TRBJ2-1; 7 positions agree with TRBD1. The CDR3 spans 14 residues. The V and J ends lost 0 bases and 7 bases, in that order; junction bases with no gene match: 2. The V gene's germline CDR1 is KGHDR and CDR2 SFDVKD. The CDR3 DNA sequence: TGTGCCACCAGTGATTTGTACAGGGGTAATGAGCAGTTCTTC. As protein: CATSDLYRGNEQFF.

The V gene is TRBV5-1, the J gene TRBJ2-4; TRBD1 agrees at 8 bases. With 3 bases clipped from V and 0 bases from J, the junction kept 2 bases outside the gene matches. The germline V gene encodes CDR1 SGHRS and CDR2 YFSETQ. The CDR3 consists of 15 residues. The CDR3 reads CASSYGQGAKNIQYF. In nucleotides, the CDR3 is TGCGCCAGCAGCTACGGACAGGGAGCCAAAAACATTCAGTACTTC. The entire variable domain, with the rest obtained from reference TRBV5-1 and TRBJ2-4, is as follows: KAGVTQTPRYLIKTRGQQVTLSCSPISGHRSVSWYQQTPGQGLQFLFEYFSETQRNKGNFPGRFSGRQFSNSRSEMNVSTLELGDSALYLCASSYGQGAKNIQYFGAGTRLSVL.

The chain couples TRBV9 to TRBJ1-2; 8 nucleotides agree with TRBD1. J gave up 0 bases and V 1 base, and 8 bases lay outside the gene matches. The CDR3 is 17 residues long. Germline V gives CDR1 SGDLS, CDR2 YYNGEE. The CDR3 DNA reads TGTGCCAGCAGCGTATCAGGGGGCCCTAAAGCTAACTATGGCTACACCTTC. Encoded protein: CASSVSGGPKANYGYTF.

The genes are TRBV9 and TRBJ1-1; 8 bases agree with TRBD1. Per germline, CDR1 SGDLS and CDR2 YYNGEE. The CDR3 extends over 15 amino acids. V was pared by 4 bases and J by 2 bases, with 7 bases of the junction left unmatched. CDR3 DNA sequence: TGTGCCAGCAGCTCACCGACAGGGGTTAACACTGAAGCTTTCTTT. This sequence encodes CASSSPTGVNTEAFF.

The chain joins TRBV28 to TRBJ2-5; no firm D call. Trimming shortened V by 4 bases and J by 5 bases, and 8 bases separated the two germline ends. Germline assignment: CDR1 MDHEN and CDR2 SYDVKM. The CDR3 is made up of 12 amino acids. CDR3 residues: CASSSPGETQYF. CDR3 DNA sequence: TGTGCCAGCAGTTCTCCCGGGGAGACCCAGTACTTC. The whole variable domain, remainder taken from reference TRBV28 and TRBJ2-5, is DVKVTQSSRYLVKRTGEKVFLECVQDMDHENMFWYRQDPGLGLRLIYFSYDVKMKEKGDIPEGYSVSREKKERFSLILESASTNQTSMYLCASSSPGETQYFGPGTRLLVL.